Shown below are 14 T cell receptor beta chains from a single sample sequenced in a study of Tregs in tolerant kidney transplant recipients. Method: immunoSEQ multiplex PCR; TCRdb's copy keeps in-frame clones and lacks some. The table lists roughly 250,000 clones, about four fifths of them singletons. The sample consisted of CD4+ T cells from blood. The receptors derive from a human donor in good health.

The chain recombines TRBV10-3 with TRBJ2-7, with 10 bases lining up with TRBD1. J gave up 2 bases and V 3 bases, and 7 bases lay outside the gene matches. This CDR3 region has 16 residues. Germline lookup yields CDR1 ENHRY and CDR2 SYGVKD. The CDR3 DNA sequence: TGTGCCATCAGTGACCCCGGACAGGGGGAAACCTACGAGCAGTACTTC. The encoded protein is CAISDPGQGETYEQYF.

V gene TRBV7-2 combines with J gene TRBJ1-2; 11 bases map to TRBD1. V shed 0 bases and J 4 bases; nucleotides not matched to a gene: 4. The V gene's germline CDR1 is SGHTA and CDR2 FQGNSA. The CDR3 is 16 residues long. CDR3 region: CASSLAAGQGAYGYTF. The DNA for the CDR3 is TGTGCCAGCAGCTTAGCGGCAGGACAGGGGGCCTATGGCTACACCTTC.

This chain joins TRBV19 and TRBJ2-5; 8 bases align to TRBD1. Losses at the gene ends were 3 bases for V and 5 bases for J; bases not matched to a gene: 5. Germline V gene data show CDR1 as LNHDA and CDR2 as SQIVND (reference sequence). The CDR3 consists of 14 residues. The CDR3 region has the DNA TGTGCCAGTAGTATGGGGGACAGGCTCGAGACCCAGTACTTC. Encoded protein: CASSMGDRLETQYF.

The chain recombines TRBV6-4 with TRBJ1-6; D is ambiguous. Germline V gene lookup returns CDR1 MRHNA and CDR2 SNTAGT. V lost 2 bases and J 5 bases, leaving 4 bases between the germline ends. This CDR3 spans 13 amino acids. Here the CDR3 DNA reads TGTGCCAGCAGTGACAGGGATAATTCACCCCTCCACTTT. Translated: CASSDRDNSPLHF.

V usage is TRBV2 and J usage is TRBJ2-5, with D possibly matching TRBD2 (5 bases). The CDR3 has 12 residues. Germline CDR1 is SNHLY and CDR2 is FYNNEI. V lost 7 bases to trimming and J lost 4 bases, with 10 bases between them. CDR3: CASNTGVETQYF. CDR3 bases: TGTGCCAGCAACACCGGGGTAGAGACCCAGTACTTC.

The chain is built from TRBV2 and TRBJ1-4, with 9 nucleotides matching TRBD1. V dropped 8 bases and J dropped 0; count of bases not matched to a gene: 13. Germline V gene data show CDR1 as SNHLY and CDR2 as FYNNEI. This CDR3 is 18 amino acids long. The CDR3 nucleotides are TGTGCCAGCCGGGATATAGGACAGGGGTTGGCAACTAATGAAAAACTGTTTTTT. Its protein is CASRDIGQGLATNEKLFF.

This sequence joins TRBV5-1 and TRBJ1-3, with a possible D match to TRBD1 (6 bases). The CDR3 extends over 15 amino acids. The germline V gene has CDR1 SGHRS and CDR2 YFSETQ. Trimming left V 4 bases short and J 0 bases short, with 11 bases between. The CDR3 DNA follows: TGCGCCAGCAGCGCGGACAGACTCTCTGGAAACACCATATATTTT. Amino acids: CASSADRLSGNTIYF. The full variable domain, with the rest looked up from reference TRBV5-1 and TRBJ1-3, is KAGVTQTPRYLIKTRGQQVTLSCSPISGHRSVSWYQQTPGQGLQFLFEYFSETQRNKGNFPGRFSGRQFSNSRSEMNVSTLELGDSALYLCASSADRLSGNTIYFGEGSWLTVV.

The chain carries TRBV5-1 and TRBJ2-5; D gene uncertain. Germline CDR1 SGHRS, CDR2 YFSETQ. Deletions cut 0 bases from V and 1 base from J, with 7 bases between. The CDR3 is 14 amino acids. The CDR3 region is CASSLVPIQETQYF. As DNA, the CDR3 is TGCGCCAGCAGCTTGGTACCCATCCAAGAGACCCAGTACTTC.

The chain recombines TRBV7-6 with TRBJ2-1; 14 nucleotides agree with TRBD2. The CDR3 runs to 21 residues. With 2 bases clipped from V and 2 bases from J, the junction kept 14 bases outside the gene matches. Germline CDR1 reads SGHVS; CDR2 reads FNYEAQ. This chain's CDR3 is CASSLPPAPGLAGETYNEQFF. In nucleotides, the CDR3 is TGTGCCAGCAGCTTACCCCCAGCCCCGGGACTAGCGGGAGAAACCTACAATGAGCAGTTCTTC.

This rearrangement joins TRBV11-2 to TRBJ2-1, with a tentative D call TRBD2 (6 bases). Germline loops: CDR1 SGHAT, CDR2 FQNNGV. The CDR3 runs 11 residues. V was clipped by 2 bases and J by 12 bases, with 8 bases between them. The CDR3 DNA sequence: TGTGCCAGCAGCTTACGGGGAGGGCAGTTCTTC. It translates to CASSLRGGQFF.

V and J are TRBV5-1 and TRBJ2-6; D is uncertain. Germline V CDR1 and CDR2: SGHRS, YFSETQ. The CDR3 runs to 15 residues. V was shortened by 1 base and J by 0 bases, with 5 bases between the two germline ends. DNA for the CDR3: TGCGCCAGCAGCTTGCAATCCTCTGGGGCCAACGTCCTGACTTTC. It translates to CASSLQSSGANVLTF.

CDR3 DNA sequence: TGTGCCAGCAGCCAAGATTATGGGGTCGGTGAAGCTTTCTTT. It is translated as CASSQDYGVGEAFF. V usage is TRBV14 and J usage is TRBJ1-1; D gene uncertain. Trimming cost V 0 bases and J 7 bases, with 12 bases left between them. The CDR3 contains 14 residues. Germline values: CDR1 SGHDN, CDR2 FVKESK.

The V and J genes are TRBV6-1 and TRBJ1-2; 10 bases agree with TRBD1. The trim removed 5 bases at V and 4 bases at J, leaving 7 bases unmatched. The germline gives CDR1 MNHNS, CDR2 SASEGT. This CDR3 is 15 amino acids long. The CDR3 nucleotides read TGTGCCAGCAGTCAAGACAGGGGGCGGGTCTATGGCTACACCTTC. Protein sequence: CASSQDRGRVYGYTF.

Concerning this clone: Its ends do not fully match the called genes, so a read error is possible. The gene calls are TRBV11-2 and TRBJ2-7, with D perhaps TRBD1 or TRBD2 (5 bases each). The CDR3 is made up of 16 amino acids. Germline V gives CDR1 SGHAT, CDR2 FQNNGV. CDR3 loop: CASSLGEWHASSEQYF. CDR3 nucleotide sequence: TGTGCCAGCAGCTTGGGGGAATGGCACGCCTCCTCCGAGCAGTACTTC. The variable domain in full, with the rest retrieved from reference TRBV11-2 and TRBJ2-7, is EAGVAQSPRYKIIEKRQSVAFWCNPISGHATLYWYQQILGQGPKLLIQFQNNGVVDDSQLPKDRFSAERLKGVDSTLKIQPAKLEDSAVYLCASSLGEWHASSEQYFGPGTRLTVT.